This T cell receptor beta chain was sequenced for a study of shared clonotypes between healthy human individuals. Study conclusions and caveats: Clonotypes that were shared across a handful of donors made up 4% to 6% of naive CD4 clonotypes. Naive subsets generally exceeded memory subsets in estimated richness.

The authors ran the assay at deep level. Clones were read by immunoSEQ multiplex PCR, and TCRdb kept only the in-frame ones, dropping some. Here the sample spans about 670,000 clones, roughly 78% being singletons. This CDR3 has 16 residues. The germline V gene has CDR1 SGHVS and CDR2 FQNEAQ. The V end lost 5 bases, the J end lost 1 base, and 14 bases lay between the germline ends. On this clone: The antigen remains undetermined.

A CD45RA-negative memory subset and a CD45RA+ naive subset were separated from the CD4+ cells. The sequenced sample was memory CD4+ T cells sorted from blood. Documented subset: CD45RA-negative fraction. The genes are TRBV7-8 and TRBJ2-2, with D possibly matching TRBD1 (6 bases). This TCR was recovered from a woman in her twenties or thirties in good health. CDR3 sequence (DNA): TGTGCCAGCAGCCTAGGGGGTGGTGGGAACACCGGGGAGCTGTTTTTT. Protein sequence: CASSLGGGGNTGELFF.